A single sample is the source of the 8 T cell receptor beta chains below, sequenced in a study of CD8 T cells in ankylosing spondylitis. One entry per CDR3 protein results from TCRdb running MiXCR on the 5' RACE reads. The sample consists of about 160,000 distinct CDR3 sequences, about 18% of them appearing once. Sequencing input: blood, either unsorted or a sorted T cell fraction (not recorded which). These receptors all come from a male donor with ankylosing spondylitis or in good health (not recorded which).

The CDR3 sequence is CSAQPGLAGTGELFF. CDR3 bases: TGCAGTGCCCAACCGGGCCTAGCGGGCACCGGGGAGCTGTTTTTT. This chain connects TRBV20-1 to TRBJ2-2; 8 nucleotides agree with TRBD2. This CDR3 has 15 amino acids. V lost 6 bases and J lost 4; bases outside the gene matches: 10. Germline lookup yields CDR1 DFQATT and CDR2 SNEGSKA (reference sequence).

The chain employs TRBV9 and TRBJ2-1; D is perhaps TRBD1 or TRBD2 (5 bases each). CDR1 SGDLS and CDR2 YYNGEE come from the germline V gene. This CDR3 contains 14 residues. V lost 1 base to trimming and J lost 7 bases, with 12 bases between them. CDR3 residues: CASSVSGGENEQFF. The DNA of the CDR3 is TGTGCCAGCAGCGTATCTGGGGGAGAAAATGAGCAGTTCTTC.

Here the CDR3 reads CASSGSGRNEETQYF. DNA of the CDR3: TGCGCCAGCAGCGGGAGCGGGAGAAATGAAGAGACCCAGTACTTC. The V gene is TRBV5-1, the J gene TRBJ2-5, with 8 bases identical to TRBD2. Germline V CDR1 and CDR2: SGHRS, YFSETQ. With 4 bases clipped from V and 3 bases from J, the junction kept 8 bases outside the gene matches. The length of the CDR3 is 15 residues.

This chain links TRBV18 with TRBJ2-2, with unresolved D. V lost 1 base, J lost 4 bases, and 7 bases lay in between. Germline V gives CDR1 KGHSH, CDR2 LQKENI. This CDR3 has 14 amino acids. The CDR3, as DNA: TGTGCCAGCTCACCACTTGGAAGCACCGGGGAGCTGTTTTTT. This gives the protein CASSPLGSTGELFF.

This clonotype came up many times. This sequence joins TRBV18 and TRBJ2-2; D uncertain. Germline lookup yields CDR1 KGHSH and CDR2 LQKENI. Trimming pared 5 bases from V and 5 bases from J, leaving 12 bases between. This CDR3 spans 14 amino acids. This CDR3 is CASSAERNTGELFF. CDR3 bases: TGTGCCAGCTCAGCAGAGAGAAATACCGGGGAGCTGTTTTTT.

This clonotype has at least ten counts. The chain employs TRBV2 and TRBJ2-1; TRBD1 aligns across 7 bases. From germline, CDR1 is SNHLY and CDR2 FYNNEI. Trimming took 4 bases from V and 8 from J; bases not matched to a gene: 11. This CDR3 has 15 residues. DNA for the CDR3: TGTGCCAGCAGTGGTGGACAGGCTCTCCGCTATGAGCAGTTCTTC. Translating it yields CASSGGQALRYEQFF.

This clonotype was counted at least ten times. The genes are TRBV7-7 and TRBJ1-6; D might be TRBD1 (5 bases). The CDR3 sequence is 14 residues long. The V end was cut by 4 bases, the J end by 7 bases, with 11 bases between. Germline lookup yields CDR1 SSHAT and CDR2 FNYEAQ (reference sequence). CDR3 nucleotide sequence: TGTGCCAGCAGCTCCGGACACGCCAATTCACCCCTCCACTTT. This encodes CASSSGHANSPLHF.

In its sample, this clonotype was seen many times. The chain employs TRBV12-3 or TRBV12-4 and TRBJ1-2; the match to TRBD1 covers 8 bases. The CDR3 is 13 residues long. Trimming removed 6 bases from V and 8 bases from J; junction bases left unmatched: 8. CDR3 amino acids: CASSPTGVQGYTF. The CDR3 nucleotides are TGTGCCAGCAGCCCGACAGGGGTTCAAGGCTACACCTTC.